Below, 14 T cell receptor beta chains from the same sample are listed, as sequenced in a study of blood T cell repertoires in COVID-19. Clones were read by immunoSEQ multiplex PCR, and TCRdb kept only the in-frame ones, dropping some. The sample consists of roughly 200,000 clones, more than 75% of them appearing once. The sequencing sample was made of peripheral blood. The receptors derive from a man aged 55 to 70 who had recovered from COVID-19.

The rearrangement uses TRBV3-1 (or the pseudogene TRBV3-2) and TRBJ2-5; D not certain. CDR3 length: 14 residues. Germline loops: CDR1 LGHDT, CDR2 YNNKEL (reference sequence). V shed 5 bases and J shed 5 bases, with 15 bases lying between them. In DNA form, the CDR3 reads TGTGCCAGCAGCTCCCGCCTGATACAGGAGACCCAGTACTTC. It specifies CASSSRLIQETQYF.

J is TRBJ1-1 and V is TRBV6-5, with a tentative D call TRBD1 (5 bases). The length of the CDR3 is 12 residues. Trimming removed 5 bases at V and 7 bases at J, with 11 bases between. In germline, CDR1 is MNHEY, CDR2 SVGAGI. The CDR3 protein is CASSPRDGEAFF. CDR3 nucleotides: TGTGCCAGCAGTCCGCGGGACGGTGAAGCTTTCTTT.

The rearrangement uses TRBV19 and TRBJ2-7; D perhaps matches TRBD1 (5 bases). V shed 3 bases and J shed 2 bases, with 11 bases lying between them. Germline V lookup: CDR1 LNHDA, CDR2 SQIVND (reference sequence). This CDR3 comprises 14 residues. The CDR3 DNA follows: TGTGCCAGTAGTATCAACCTGGGGCCCTACGAGCAGTACTTC. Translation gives CASSINLGPYEQYF.

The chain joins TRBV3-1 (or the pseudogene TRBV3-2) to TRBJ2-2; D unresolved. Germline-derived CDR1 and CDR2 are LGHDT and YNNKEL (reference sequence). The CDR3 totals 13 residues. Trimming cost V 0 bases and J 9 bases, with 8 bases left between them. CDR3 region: CASSQDRGRELFF. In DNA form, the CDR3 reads TGTGCCAGCAGCCAAGATCGAGGCAGGGAGCTGTTTTTT.

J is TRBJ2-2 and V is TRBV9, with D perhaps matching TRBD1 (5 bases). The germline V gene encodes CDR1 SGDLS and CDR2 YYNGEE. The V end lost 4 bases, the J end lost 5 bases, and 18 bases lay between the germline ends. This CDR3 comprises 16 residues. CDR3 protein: CASSLSRRGRTGELFF. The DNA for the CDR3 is TGTGCCAGCAGCCTCTCTAGAAGGGGAAGGACCGGGGAGCTGTTTTTT.

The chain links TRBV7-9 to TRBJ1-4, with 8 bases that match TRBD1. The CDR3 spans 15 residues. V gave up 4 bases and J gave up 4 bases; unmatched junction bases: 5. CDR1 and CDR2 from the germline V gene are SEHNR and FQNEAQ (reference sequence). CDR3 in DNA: TGTGCCAGCAGCTCCGGACAGGGCTTTAATGAAAAACTGTTTTTT. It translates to CASSSGQGFNEKLFF.

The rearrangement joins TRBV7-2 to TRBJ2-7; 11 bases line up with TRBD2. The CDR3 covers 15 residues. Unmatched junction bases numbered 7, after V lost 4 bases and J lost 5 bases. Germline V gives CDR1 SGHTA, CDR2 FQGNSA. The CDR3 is CASSSSGTSGNEQYF. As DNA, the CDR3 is TGTGCCAGCAGCTCGTCCGGGACTAGCGGCAACGAGCAGTACTTC.

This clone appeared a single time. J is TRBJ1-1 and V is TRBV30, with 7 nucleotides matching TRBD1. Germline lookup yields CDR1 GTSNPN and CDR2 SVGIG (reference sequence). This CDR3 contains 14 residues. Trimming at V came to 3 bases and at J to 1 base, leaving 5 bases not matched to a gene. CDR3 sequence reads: CAWRIGTANTEAFF. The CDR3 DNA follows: TGTGCCTGGAGAATTGGGACAGCGAACACTGAAGCTTTCTTT. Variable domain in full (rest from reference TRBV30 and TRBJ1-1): SQTIHQWPATLVQPVGSPLSLECTVEGTSNPNLYWYRQAAGRGLQLLFYSVGIGQISSEVPQNLSASRPQDRQFILSSKKLLLSDSGFYLCAWRIGTANTEAFFGQGTRLTVV.

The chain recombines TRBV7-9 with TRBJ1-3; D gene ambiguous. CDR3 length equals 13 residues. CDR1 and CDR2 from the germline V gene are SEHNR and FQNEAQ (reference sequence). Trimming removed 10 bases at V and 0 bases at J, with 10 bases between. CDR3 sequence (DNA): TGTGCCAATGCCCTGAGCTCTGGAAACACCATATATTTT. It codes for CANALSSGNTIYF.

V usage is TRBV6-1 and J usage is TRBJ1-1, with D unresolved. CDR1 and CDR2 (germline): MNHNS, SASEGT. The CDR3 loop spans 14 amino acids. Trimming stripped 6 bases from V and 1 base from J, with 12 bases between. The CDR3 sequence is CASSETRRNTEAFF. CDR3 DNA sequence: TGTGCCAGCAGCGAGACAAGGCGGAACACTGAAGCTTTCTTT.

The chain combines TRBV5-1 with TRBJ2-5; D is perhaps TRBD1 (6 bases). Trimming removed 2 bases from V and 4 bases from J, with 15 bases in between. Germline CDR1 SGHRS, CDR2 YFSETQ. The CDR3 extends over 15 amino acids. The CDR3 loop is CASSFNRVAAETQYF. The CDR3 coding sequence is TGCGCCAGCAGCTTCAACAGGGTGGCAGCAGAGACCCAGTACTTC.

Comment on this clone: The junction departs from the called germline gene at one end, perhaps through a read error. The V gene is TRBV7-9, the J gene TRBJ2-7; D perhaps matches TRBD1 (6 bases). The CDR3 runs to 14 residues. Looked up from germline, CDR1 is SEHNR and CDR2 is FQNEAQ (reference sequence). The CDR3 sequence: CASSPGHTTYGQYF. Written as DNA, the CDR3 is TGTGCCAGCAGCCCGGGACACACGACCTACGGGCAGTACTTC.

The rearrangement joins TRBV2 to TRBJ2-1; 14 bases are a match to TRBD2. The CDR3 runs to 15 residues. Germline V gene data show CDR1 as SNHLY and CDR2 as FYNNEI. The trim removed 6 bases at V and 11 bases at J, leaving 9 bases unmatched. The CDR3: CASRPRTSGGSKQFF. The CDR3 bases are TGTGCCAGCAGACCCCGGACTAGCGGGGGGTCCAAGCAGTTCTTC.

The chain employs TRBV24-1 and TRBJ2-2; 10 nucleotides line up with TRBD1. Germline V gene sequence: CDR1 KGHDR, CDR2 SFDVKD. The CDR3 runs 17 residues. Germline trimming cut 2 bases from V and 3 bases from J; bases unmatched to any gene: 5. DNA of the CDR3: TGTGCCACCAGTGATTCCGGGACAGGGGCCCACACCGGGGAGCTGTTTTTT. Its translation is CATSDSGTGAHTGELFF.